What follows describes a single T cell receptor beta chain. Its antigen is currently unknown. The data are from a study of cytomegalovirus exposure and HLA in healthy donors. Study outcomes and limitations: Prior analysis indicated that the majority of TCR beta V segments exhibited productivity approximately 87% or approximately 30% of the time. Cytomegalovirus association was assigned to approximately 180 TCR beta chains.

Researchers ran the PCR with 60 Vbeta and 13 Jbeta primers. Here immunoSEQ multiplex PCR was the method, and the copy in TCRdb shows in-frame clones only, minus some. The sample gives 100,000 or so clones, 63% of which show up once; 4% to 5.5% is in the top ten. CDR1 and CDR2 from the germline V gene are MNHEY and SVGAGI. This CDR3 spans 16 amino acids. Trimming at V came to 1 base and at J to 10 bases, leaving 10 bases not matched to a gene. Sequenced: PBMCs. The clonotype was recovered from a human donor in good health. The chain employs TRBV6-5 and TRBJ1-2; 12 nucleotides line up with TRBD1. The CDR3, as DNA: TGTGCCAGCAGTTACTTCGGGACAGGGGGCGCGGTAACCTACACCTTC. As protein: CASSYFGTGGAVTYTF.